This T cell receptor (beta chain) was sequenced for a study of blood T cell repertoires in COVID-19. Germline loops: CDR1 SGHNT, CDR2 YYREEE (reference sequence). The CDR3 length is 14 residues. The trim removed 5 bases at V and 8 bases at J, leaving 10 bases unmatched. The assay was immunoSEQ multiplex PCR, and TCRdb's table has in-frame clones only and misses some. The sample holds about 98,000 clones, roughly 80% seen once. The chain carries TRBV5-4 and TRBJ1-2, with TRBD1 matching over 9 bases. The material sequenced was peripheral blood. The sequence was obtained from a woman older than 75 with acute or convalescent COVID-19. CDR3 protein: CASSPGTGPGGYTF. The CDR3 DNA sequence: TGTGCCAGCAGTCCCGGGACAGGGCCTGGGGGCTACACCTTC.